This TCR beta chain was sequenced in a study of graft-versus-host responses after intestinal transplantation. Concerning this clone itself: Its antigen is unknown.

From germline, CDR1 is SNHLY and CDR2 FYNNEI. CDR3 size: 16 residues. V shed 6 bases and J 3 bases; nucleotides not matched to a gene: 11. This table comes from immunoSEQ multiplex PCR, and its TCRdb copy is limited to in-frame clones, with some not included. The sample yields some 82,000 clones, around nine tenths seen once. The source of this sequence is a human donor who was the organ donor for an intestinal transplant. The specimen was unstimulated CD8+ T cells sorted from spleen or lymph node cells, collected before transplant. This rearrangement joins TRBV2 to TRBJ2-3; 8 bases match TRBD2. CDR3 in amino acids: CASRPPAGGGTDTQYF. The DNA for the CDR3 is TGTGCCAGCAGACCCCCTGCGGGGGGAGGGACAGATACGCAGTATTTT.